This TCR beta chain was captured in a study of cytomegalovirus exposure and HLA in healthy donors. 60 Vbeta and 13 Jbeta primers were used in PCR. Data came from immunoSEQ multiplex PCR; TCRdb stores just in-frame clones and leaves some out. The table has 180,000 or so clones, 75% seen once. As for this clone: The antigen remains unidentified.

Study observations and caveats: Researchers catalogued roughly 170 TCR beta chains as cytomegalovirus-associated. An analysis done earlier found most TCR beta V segments productive about 90% or about 30% of the time.

Germline V gene sequence: CDR1 SGHTA, CDR2 FQGNSA. V shed 3 bases and J shed 7 bases, with 12 bases lying between them. The CDR3 length is 13 residues. The sequencing sample was made of PBMCs. This sequence was found in a woman aged 40 to 55 in good health and CMV-seropositive. The rearrangement uses TRBV7-2 and TRBJ1-2; D possibly corresponds to TRBD1 (5 bases). The CDR3 spells CASSFKGQRGYTF. CDR3 DNA sequence: TGTGCCAGCAGCTTTAAGGGGCAACGTGGCTACACCTTC. The whole variable domain, filled in from reference TRBV7-2 and TRBJ1-2, reads GAGVSQSPSNKVTEKGKDVELRCDPISGHTALYWYRQSLGQGLEFLIYFQGNSAPDKSGLPSDRFSAERTGGSVSTLTIQRTQQEDSAVYLCASSFKGQRGYTFGSGTRLTVV.